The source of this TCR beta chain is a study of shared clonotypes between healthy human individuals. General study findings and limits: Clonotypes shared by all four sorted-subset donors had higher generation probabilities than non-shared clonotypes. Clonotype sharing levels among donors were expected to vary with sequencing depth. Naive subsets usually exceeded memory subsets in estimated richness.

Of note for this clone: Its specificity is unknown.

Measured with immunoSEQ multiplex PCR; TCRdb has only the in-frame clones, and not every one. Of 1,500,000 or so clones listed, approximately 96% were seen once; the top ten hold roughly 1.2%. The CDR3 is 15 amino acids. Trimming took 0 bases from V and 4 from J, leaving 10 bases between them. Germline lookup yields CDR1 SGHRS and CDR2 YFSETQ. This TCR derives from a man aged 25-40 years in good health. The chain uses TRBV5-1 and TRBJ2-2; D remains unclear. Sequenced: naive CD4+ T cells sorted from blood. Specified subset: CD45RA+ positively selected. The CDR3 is CASSLEGGITGELFF. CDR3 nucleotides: TGCGCCAGCAGCTTGGAAGGCGGAATCACCGGGGAGCTGTTTTTT.